Below, 6 T cell receptor beta chains from the same sample are listed, as sequenced in a study of blood T cell repertoires in COVID-19. Sequencing used immunoSEQ multiplex PCR; TCRdb keeps in-frame clones, though not all of them. The sample consists of about 130,000 clones, around 90% of them appearing once. Sequencing used peripheral blood. The receptors shown here come from a man aged 50 to 59 with active COVID-19.

This clone showed up just a few times. The gene calls are TRBV2 and TRBJ2-2, with 11 bases matching TRBD2. The CDR3 has 18 residues. Trimming took 6 bases from V and 4 from J; bases not matched to a gene: 13. Germline-derived CDR1 and CDR2 are SNHLY and FYNNEI. The CDR3 region is CASRGVVAGGPGTGELFF. In DNA, the CDR3 is TGTGCCAGCAGGGGGGTGGTAGCGGGAGGGCCGGGCACCGGGGAGCTGTTTTTT.

The V call is TRBV19, the J call TRBJ1-6; 9 positions agree with TRBD1. Unmatched junction bases numbered 3, after V lost 3 bases and J lost 6 bases. In germline, CDR1 is LNHDA, CDR2 SQIVND (reference sequence). The CDR3 is 15 amino acids. This CDR3 reads CASSIRTGANSPLHF. In DNA form, the CDR3 reads TGTGCCAGTAGTATCCGGACAGGGGCTAATTCACCCCTCCACTTT.

The chain recombines TRBV21-1 with TRBJ1-1; whether TRBD1, the table's D call, matches the DNA was not checked. TRBV21-1 is a pseudogene locus. CDR3 length: 19 amino acids. Here the CDR3 reads CASSKAQVTGHDMNTEAFF. The CDR3 DNA follows: TGTGCCAGCAGCAAAGCACAGGTGACGGGACACGACATGAACACTGAAGCTTTCTTT.

V gene TRBV2 combines with J gene TRBJ1-2, with 9 bases lining up with TRBD1. Germline CDR1 and CDR2: SNHLY and FYNNEI. The CDR3 runs to 16 residues. V shed 1 base and J 3 bases; nucleotides not matched to a gene: 6. The CDR3 is CASSEVPGQGDYGYTF. The CDR3 DNA follows: TGTGCCAGCAGTGAAGTTCCGGGACAGGGCGACTATGGCTACACCTTC.

V is TRBV2 and J is TRBJ2-3; 7 bases match TRBD2. The CDR3 contains 13 residues. Per germline, CDR1 SNHLY and CDR2 FYNNEI. With 10 bases clipped from V and 2 bases from J, the junction kept 6 bases outside the gene matches. The CDR3 DNA sequence: TGTGCCATCTCGACTAGCAACACAGATACGCAGTATTTT. This codes for CAISTSNTDTQYF.

The rearrangement joins TRBV29-1 to TRBJ1-1; D not certain. Germline V CDR1 and CDR2: SQVTM, ANQGSEA. The germline V and J ends were trimmed by 7 bases and 5 bases, with 20 bases remaining between them. The CDR3 sequence is 14 residues long. The CDR3 bases are TGCAGCGCCTCCCCCCGGGGAGGAGAAACTGAAGCTTTCTTT. It codes for CSASPRGGETEAFF. The whole variable domain, remainder taken from reference TRBV29-1 and TRBJ1-1, is SAVISQKPSRDICQRGTSLTIQCQVDSQVTMMFWYRQQPGQSLTLIATANQGSEATYESGFVIDKFPISRPNLTFSTLTVSNMSPEDSSIYLCSASPRGGETEAFFGQGTRLTVV.